Following are 17 T cell receptor beta chains from one sample sequenced in a study of long-term antiretroviral therapy in people with HIV. Running of the v3.0 immunoSEQ assay took place at survey level. TCRdb keeps only in-frame clones here, not all; method: immunoSEQ multiplex PCR. The table lists about 28,000 clones, 85% to 90% of them singletons. Sequencing was performed on unsorted PBMCs, taken 1.8 years after starting antiretroviral therapy. These receptors all come from a woman between 18 and 29 years old with HIV.

The chain is built from TRBV5-6 and TRBJ1-1, with 7 bases lining up with TRBD1. This CDR3 contains 15 residues. The germline gives CDR1 SGHDT, CDR2 YYEEEE. The V and J ends lost 1 base and 5 bases, in that order; junction bases with no gene match: 8. CDR3 sequence: CASSLIDRARTEAFF. CDR3 bases: TGTGCCAGCAGCTTGATAGACAGGGCGAGAACTGAAGCTTTCTTT.

The chain couples TRBV6-5 to TRBJ2-7; D possibly uses TRBD1 or TRBD2 (5 bases each). The germline CDR1 and CDR2 sequences are MNHEY and SVGAGI. The CDR3 totals 13 residues. Trimming cost V 8 bases and J 3 bases, with 14 bases left between them. DNA for the CDR3: TGTGCCAGCGGAACGGGACGTGGCTACGAGCAGTACTTC. It is translated as CASGTGRGYEQYF.

The chain links TRBV6-5 to TRBJ2-5, with D perhaps TRBD2 (6 bases). Per the germline V gene, CDR1 is MNHEY and CDR2 is SVGAGI. The V end lost 2 bases, the J end lost 8 bases, and 12 bases lay between the germline ends. The CDR3 extends over 13 amino acids. The CDR3 protein is CASSYGEEATQYF. The CDR3 DNA sequence: TGTGCCAGCAGTTACGGGGAGGAAGCCACCCAGTACTTC.

The chain joins TRBV18 to TRBJ1-1, with TRBD1 matching 9 bases. Germline CDR1 is KGHSH and CDR2 is LQKENI. CDR3 length equals 13 residues. J gave up 4 bases and V 5 bases, and 2 bases lay outside the gene matches. CDR3 coding DNA: TGTGCCAGCTCAGCGACAGGGGGCACTGAAGCTTTCTTT. It codes for CASSATGGTEAFF. The whole variable domain, remainder taken from reference TRBV18 and TRBJ1-1, is NAGVMQNPRHLVRRRGQEARLRCSPMKGHSHVYWYRQLPEEGLKFMVYLQKENIIDESGMPKERFSAEFPKEGPSILRIQQVVRGDSAAYFCASSATGGTEAFFGQGTRLTVV.

The chain couples TRBV2 to TRBJ2-7; D is perhaps TRBD1 (6 bases). The CDR3 runs to 13 residues. Germline V gene data show CDR1 as SNHLY and CDR2 as FYNNEI. With 4 bases removed from V and 2 bases from J, the gap between germline ends came to 9 bases. The chain's CDR3 is CASSVNRAYEQYF. The CDR3 DNA sequence: TGTGCCAGCAGTGTGAACAGGGCCTACGAGCAGTACTTC.

The genes are TRBV7-2 and TRBJ2-7; TRBD1 aligns across 7 bases. The length of the CDR3 is 14 residues. Trimming cost V 6 bases and J 3 bases; bases outside gene matches: 8. Germline loops: CDR1 SGHTA, CDR2 FQGNSA. The CDR3 sequence: CASRPTGTDYEQYF. CDR3 bases: TGTGCCAGCAGGCCGACCGGGACAGACTACGAGCAGTACTTC.

The chain combines TRBV9 with TRBJ1-2, with 8 bases lining up with TRBD1. CDR3 length: 15 amino acids. V dropped 3 bases and J dropped 1; count of bases not matched to a gene: 5. Germline assignment: CDR1 SGDLS and CDR2 YYNGEE. The CDR3 reads CASSGWDRLNYGYTF. The CDR3 coding sequence is TGTGCCAGCAGCGGGTGGGACAGGCTTAACTATGGCTACACCTTC.

CDR3 protein: CASSPSSGGGNEQFF. CDR3 in DNA: TGTGCCAGCAGCCCATCTAGCGGGGGTGGCAATGAGCAGTTCTTC. The chain uses TRBV7-3 and TRBJ2-1, with 10 nucleotides matching TRBD2. This CDR3 is 15 amino acids long. J gave up 6 bases and V 5 bases, and 7 bases lay outside the gene matches. Looked up from germline, CDR1 is SGHTA and CDR2 is FQGTGA.

The chain recombines TRBV28 with TRBJ2-1; D not certain. Trimming removed 6 bases from V and 6 bases from J, with 18 bases in between. This CDR3 spans 15 amino acids. Germline V gives CDR1 MDHEN, CDR2 SYDVKM. The CDR3 loop is CASRMEGISLNEQFF. In DNA, the CDR3 is TGTGCCAGCAGGATGGAAGGGATCTCCCTCAATGAGCAGTTCTTC. The full variable domain, its missing parts supplied by reference TRBV28 and TRBJ2-1, is DVKVTQSSRYLVKRTGEKVFLECVQDMDHENMFWYRQDPGLGLRLIYFSYDVKMKEKGDIPEGYSVSREKKERFSLILESASTNQTSMYLCASRMEGISLNEQFFGPGTRLTVL.

The V and J genes are TRBV2 and TRBJ2-1; 9 bases are a match to TRBD2. The germline CDR1 and CDR2 sequences are SNHLY and FYNNEI. This CDR3 comprises 14 residues. The V and J ends lost 9 bases and 6 bases, in that order; junction bases with no gene match: 9. The CDR3 protein is CARVWREGFNEQFF. The DNA of the CDR3 is TGTGCCAGAGTTTGGCGGGAGGGATTCAATGAGCAGTTCTTC. Together with reference TRBV2 and TRBJ2-1, the CDR3 gives the full variable domain: EPEVTQTPSHQVTQMGQEVILRCVPISNHLYFYWYRQILGQKVEFLVSFYNNEISEKSEIFDDQFSVERPDGSNFTLKIRSTKLEDSAMYFCARVWREGFNEQFFGPGTRLTVL.

The chain links TRBV7-9 to TRBJ2-1, with no clear D. This CDR3 contains 14 residues. Germline V gives CDR1 SEHNR, CDR2 FQNEAQ (reference sequence). The germline V and J ends were trimmed by 3 bases and 0 bases, with 6 bases remaining between them. DNA of the CDR3: TGTGCCAGCAGCTTTCAAAGCTCCTACAATGAGCAGTTCTTC. It translates to CASSFQSSYNEQFF.

A note on this clone: The sample contains more than one DNA sequence encoding this CDR3. The chain carries TRBV9 and TRBJ2-5; TRBD1 matches at 10 bases. V trimming: 5 bases; J trimming: 5 bases; junction bases outside the gene matches: 15. CDR1 and CDR2 (germline): SGDLS, YYNGEE. The CDR3 has 17 amino acids. In nucleotides, the CDR3 is TGTGCCAGCAGTACGCACTCCGGGACAGGGGTACGGGAGACCCAGTACTTC. This sequence encodes CASSTHSGTGVRETQYF.

V is TRBV15 and J is TRBJ2-7; a possible D gene is TRBD2 (7 bases). Trimming pared 3 bases from V and 2 bases from J, leaving 14 bases between. CDR3 size: 15 residues. Germline V gene data show CDR1 as LNHNV and CDR2 as YYDKDF (reference sequence). As DNA, the CDR3 is TGTGCCACCAGCAGGACCAGGGGAGGGACCTACGAGCAGTACTTC. Protein: CATSRTRGGTYEQYF.

The rearrangement joins TRBV6-1 to TRBJ2-7; 8 nucleotides agree with TRBD2. The V gene end was trimmed by 4 bases and the J gene end by 4 bases; junction bases not matched to a gene: 9. The CDR3 loop spans 15 amino acids. Germline lookup yields CDR1 MNHNS and CDR2 SASEGT. CDR3 sequence reads: CASSAQAGVPYEQYF. DNA of the CDR3: TGTGCCAGCAGTGCCCAAGCGGGAGTCCCATACGAGCAGTACTTC.

This clone was detected only once. This chain uses TRBV28 with TRBJ2-7; tentative D call: TRBD1 (6 bases). The CDR3 is made up of 14 amino acids. Germline loops: CDR1 MDHEN, CDR2 SYDVKM. Trimming stripped 5 bases from V and 2 bases from J, with 13 bases between. Here the CDR3 DNA reads TGTGCCAGCAGTCATCAGGGGCGGCCCTACGAGCAGTACTTC. The encoded protein is CASSHQGRPYEQYF. Full variable domain (outside the CDR3, taken from reference TRBV28 and TRBJ2-7): DVKVTQSSRYLVKRTGEKVFLECVQDMDHENMFWYRQDPGLGLRLIYFSYDVKMKEKGDIPEGYSVSREKKERFSLILESASTNQTSMYLCASSHQGRPYEQYFGPGTRLTVT.

This CDR3 reads CASSQDVSSGGKQFF. The DNA for the CDR3 is TGCGCCAGCAGCCAAGATGTGAGTAGCGGGGGGAAGCAGTTCTTC. The chain links TRBV4-3 to TRBJ2-1; the match to TRBD2 covers 10 bases. Germline V lookup: CDR1 LGHNA, CDR2 YSLEER. Trimming removed 0 bases from V and 11 bases from J; junction bases left unmatched: 7. The CDR3 loop spans 15 amino acids.

In the case of this clone: The junction differs from germline at one of its ends, possibly a read error. The chain carries TRBV5-1 and TRBJ2-7, with D tentatively TRBD1 (5 bases). The CDR3 loop spans 14 amino acids. Germline values: CDR1 SGHRS, CDR2 YFSETQ. CDR3 protein: CASSLLGRQTELYF. In DNA, the CDR3 is TGCGCCAGCAGCTTGTTAGGTAGACAGACCGAGCTGTACTTC. Full variable domain (missing parts from reference TRBV5-1 and TRBJ2-7): KAGVTQTPRYLIKTRGQQVTLSCSPISGHRSVSWYQQTPGQGLQFLFEYFSETQRNKGNFPGRFSGRQFSNSRSEMNVSTLELGDSALYLCASSLLGRQTELYFGPGTRLTVT.